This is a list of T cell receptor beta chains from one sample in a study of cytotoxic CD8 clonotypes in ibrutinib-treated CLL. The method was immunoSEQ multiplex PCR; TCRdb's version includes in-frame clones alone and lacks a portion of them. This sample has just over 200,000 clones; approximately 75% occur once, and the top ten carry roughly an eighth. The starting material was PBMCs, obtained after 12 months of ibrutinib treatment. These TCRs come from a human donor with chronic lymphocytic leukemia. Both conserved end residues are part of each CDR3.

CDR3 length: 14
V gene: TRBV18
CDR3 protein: CASSPDRVTARHTF

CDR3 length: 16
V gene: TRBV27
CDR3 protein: CASSPVRVGGLETQYF

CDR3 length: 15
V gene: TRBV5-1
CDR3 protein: CASSLVQGMNTEAFF

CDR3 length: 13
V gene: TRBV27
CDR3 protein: CASSAVGGTEAFF

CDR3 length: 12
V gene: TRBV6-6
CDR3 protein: CASSYYGEEAFF

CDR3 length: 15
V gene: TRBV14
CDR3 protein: CASSHDWTGIETQYF

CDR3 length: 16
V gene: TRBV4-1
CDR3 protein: CASSQERSMVSNEQFF

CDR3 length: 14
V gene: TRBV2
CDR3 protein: CASRVGLGSHEQYF

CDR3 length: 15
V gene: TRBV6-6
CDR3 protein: CASRLLAGGQETQYF

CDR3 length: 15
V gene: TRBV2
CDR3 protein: CASSPQGANTGELFF

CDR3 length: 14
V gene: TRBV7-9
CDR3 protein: CASSLVTGGLEAFF

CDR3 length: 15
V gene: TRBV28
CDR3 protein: CASSFGNRLTYGYTF

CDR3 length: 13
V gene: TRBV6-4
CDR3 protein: CASRRWGNQPQHF

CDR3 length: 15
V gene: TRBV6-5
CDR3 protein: CASRYLGAGANVLTF

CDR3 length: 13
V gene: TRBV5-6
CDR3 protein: CATGTGRSGELFF

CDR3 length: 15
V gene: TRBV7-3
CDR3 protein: CASSLDGGFSYEQYF

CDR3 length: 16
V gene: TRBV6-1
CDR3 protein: CASSVGDGWGNQPQHF

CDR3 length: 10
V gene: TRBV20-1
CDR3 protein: CSAFQETQYF

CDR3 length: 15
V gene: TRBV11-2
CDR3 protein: CASSASTGWKYEQYF

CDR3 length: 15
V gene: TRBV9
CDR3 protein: CASSVEGTRQETQYF

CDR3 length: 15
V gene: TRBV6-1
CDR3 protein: CASSFEEHSNNEQFF

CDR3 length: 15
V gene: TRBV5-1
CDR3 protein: CASSWGGTRTDTQYF

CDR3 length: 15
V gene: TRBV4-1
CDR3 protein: CASSQGVSHTGELFF

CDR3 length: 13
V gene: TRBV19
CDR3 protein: CASSLKSSYEQYF

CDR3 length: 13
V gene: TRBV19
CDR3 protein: CASSKDGPRRAFF

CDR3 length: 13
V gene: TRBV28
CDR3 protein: CASKTGSAWGYTF

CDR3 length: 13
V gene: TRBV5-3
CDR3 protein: CARSLSRPYGYTF

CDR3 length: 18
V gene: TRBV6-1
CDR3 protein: CASSEALPGRMNYNEQFF

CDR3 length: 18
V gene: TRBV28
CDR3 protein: CASSFRPLTSFGANVLTF

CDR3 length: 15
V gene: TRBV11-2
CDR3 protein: CASSLGQQLDNEQFF

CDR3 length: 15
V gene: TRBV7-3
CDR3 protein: CASSYTGQAGDTQYF

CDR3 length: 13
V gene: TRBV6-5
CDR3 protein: CASSYFFTDTQYF

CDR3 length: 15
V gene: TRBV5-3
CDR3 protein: CARSIGQFHGNTIYF

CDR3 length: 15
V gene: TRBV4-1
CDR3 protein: CASSRRAGRNEKLFF

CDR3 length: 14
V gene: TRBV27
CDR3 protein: CASSLSTAYPGYTF

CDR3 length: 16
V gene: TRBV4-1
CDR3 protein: CASSQAAEYLFNEQFF

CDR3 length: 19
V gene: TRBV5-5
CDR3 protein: CASSLDLRDNYSGANVLTF

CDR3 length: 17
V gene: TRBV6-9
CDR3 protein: CARGEGPPARRAGELFF

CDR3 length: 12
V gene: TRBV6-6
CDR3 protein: CASSALGETQYF